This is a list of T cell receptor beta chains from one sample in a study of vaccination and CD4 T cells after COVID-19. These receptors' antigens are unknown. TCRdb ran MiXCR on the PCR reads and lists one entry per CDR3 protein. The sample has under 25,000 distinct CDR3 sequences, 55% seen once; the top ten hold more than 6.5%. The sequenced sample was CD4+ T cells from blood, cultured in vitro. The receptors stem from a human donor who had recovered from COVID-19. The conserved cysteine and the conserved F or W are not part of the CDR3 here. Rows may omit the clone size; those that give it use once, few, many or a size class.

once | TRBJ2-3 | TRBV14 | ASSQYRGDTQY
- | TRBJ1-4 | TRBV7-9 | ASRPPPREGGEKLF
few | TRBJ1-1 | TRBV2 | ASSENRNTEAF
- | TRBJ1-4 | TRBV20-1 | SAMSGAGEKLF
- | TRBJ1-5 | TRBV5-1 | ASSLLPRGETSNQPQH
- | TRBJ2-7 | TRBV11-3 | ASSLAGGASYEQY
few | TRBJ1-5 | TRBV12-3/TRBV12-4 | ASSSTGTRQPQH
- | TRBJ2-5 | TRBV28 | ASSRVGTGIQETQY
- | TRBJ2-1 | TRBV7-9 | ASSLAIAGGGDEQF
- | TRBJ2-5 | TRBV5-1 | ASSFSPGQGLWETQY
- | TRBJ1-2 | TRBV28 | ASSYGRKGLLANYGYT
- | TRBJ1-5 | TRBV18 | ASSPRQGKDSNQPQH
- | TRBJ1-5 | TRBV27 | ASSPEGYNQPQH
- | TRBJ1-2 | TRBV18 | ASSRGGRNYGYT
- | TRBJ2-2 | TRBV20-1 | SAAGTRRGGNSNTGELF
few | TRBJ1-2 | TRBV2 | ASSVPSRNGYT
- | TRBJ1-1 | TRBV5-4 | ASKRGGNTEAF
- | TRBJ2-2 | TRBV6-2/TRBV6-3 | ASIRGGNTGELF
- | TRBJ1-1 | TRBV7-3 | ASSPQGEGGTEAF
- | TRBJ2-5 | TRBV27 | ASSFAGLEGTQY
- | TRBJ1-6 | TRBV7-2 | ASSSRDSVNSPLH
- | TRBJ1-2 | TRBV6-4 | ASSDRGWTGGHYGYT
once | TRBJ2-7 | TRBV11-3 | ASSLGDPIRVGSYEQY
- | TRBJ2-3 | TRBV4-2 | ASSQGQVGINTQY
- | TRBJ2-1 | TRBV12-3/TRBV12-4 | ASSRGQGNNEQF
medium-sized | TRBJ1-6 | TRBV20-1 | SARKEGGNSPLH
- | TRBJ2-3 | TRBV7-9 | ASSLEGSTDTQY
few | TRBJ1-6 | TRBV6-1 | ASSRSSYNSPLH
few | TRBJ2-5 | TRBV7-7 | ASSLKLEGTQY